A selection of T cell receptor beta chains follows, all from one sample in a study of T cell repertoires in cytomegalovirus infection. TCRdb analysed the reads with MiXCR anew, one entry per CDR3 protein. The sample consists of about 140,000 distinct CDR3 sequences, roughly 6% of them appearing once. The sequencing input was PBMCs. These receptors came from a human donor in good health (CMV status not recorded). Some clones in this sample may be carry-over from other donors' samples. The CDR3 runs from the conserved cysteine through the conserved F or W. Fields, in order: clone size, J gene, D gene, V gene, CDR3 protein, CDR3 DNA. A D gene is named only where the DNA matches it firmly. Size is omitted from some rows. Given values are once, few, many or a class for expanded clones.

clone_size: many; j_call: TRBJ1-3; d_call: TRBD1; v_call: TRBV7-3; cdr3_aa: CASSLDRGSGNTIYF; cdr3_nt: TGTGCCAGCAGCTTAGACAGGGGATCTGGAAACACCATATATTTT
clone_size: many; j_call: TRBJ2-7; d_call: -; v_call: TRBV7-6; cdr3_aa: CASSLGGPTYEQYF; cdr3_nt: TGTGCCAGCAGCTTAGGGGGTCCTACCTACGAGCAGTACTTC
clone_size: many; j_call: TRBJ2-2; d_call: TRBD1; v_call: TRBV5-1; cdr3_aa: CASIKGQANTGELFF; cdr3_nt: TGCGCCAGCATCAAGGGACAGGCGAACACCGGGGAGCTGTTTTTT
clone_size: -; j_call: TRBJ1-4; d_call: -; v_call: TRBV20-1; cdr3_aa: CSARDRPARTNEKLFF; cdr3_nt: TGCAGTGCTAGAGATCGACCAGCAAGGACTAATGAAAAACTGTTTTTT
clone_size: many; j_call: TRBJ2-5; d_call: TRBD2; v_call: TRBV4-2; cdr3_aa: CASSQGSGEETQYF; cdr3_nt: TGTGCCAGCAGCCAAGGCAGCGGGGAGGAGACCCAGTACTTC
clone_size: few; j_call: TRBJ1-3; d_call: -; v_call: TRBV18; cdr3_aa: CASSPTRLTGSGNTIYF; cdr3_nt: TGTGCCAGCTCACCAACAAGATTAACGGGCTCTGGAAACACCATATATTTT
clone_size: -; j_call: TRBJ2-5; d_call: TRBD2; v_call: TRBV7-9; cdr3_aa: CASSFGTSGDKETQYF; cdr3_nt: TGTGCCAGCAGCTTCGGGACTAGCGGGGATAAAGAGACCCAGTACTTC
clone_size: many; j_call: TRBJ1-1; d_call: -; v_call: TRBV6-2/TRBV6-3; cdr3_aa: CASRLQGSYAEAFF; cdr3_nt: TGTGCCAGCAGGCTACAGGGAAGTTACGCTGAAGCTTTCTTT
clone_size: many; j_call: TRBJ2-7; d_call: -; v_call: TRBV12-3/TRBV12-4; cdr3_aa: CASSWGYYEQYF; cdr3_nt: TGTGCCAGCAGTTGGGGGTACTACGAGCAGTACTTC
clone_size: many; j_call: TRBJ2-5; d_call: -; v_call: TRBV7-2; cdr3_aa: CASSLLRRSTGQETQYF; cdr3_nt: TGTGCCAGCAGCCTACTACGGCGATCAACAGGCCAAGAGACCCAGTACTTC
clone_size: many; j_call: TRBJ2-7; d_call: -; v_call: TRBV7-8; cdr3_aa: CASSSEDEQYF; cdr3_nt: TGTGCCAGCAGCTCGGAGGACGAGCAGTACTTC
clone_size: few; j_call: TRBJ2-2; d_call: TRBD1; v_call: TRBV19; cdr3_aa: CASRLQGAGELFF; cdr3_nt: TGTGCCAGTCGCCTCCAGGGGGCCGGGGAGCTGTTTTTT
clone_size: many; j_call: TRBJ1-2; d_call: -; v_call: TRBV6-2/TRBV6-3; cdr3_aa: CASRTPGGEEGYTF; cdr3_nt: TGTGCCAGCAGGACTCCGGGAGGGGAGGAAGGCTACACCTTC
clone_size: many; j_call: TRBJ2-1; d_call: TRBD2; v_call: TRBV7-6; cdr3_aa: CASRLTGGAGNEQFF; cdr3_nt: TGTGCCAGCAGACTGACGGGGGGGGCTGGGAATGAGCAGTTCTTC
clone_size: few; j_call: TRBJ2-7; d_call: -; v_call: TRBV29-1; cdr3_aa: CSALGTFSSYEQYF; cdr3_nt: TGCAGCGCATTGGGCACATTTAGCTCCTACGAGCAGTACTTC
clone_size: -; j_call: TRBJ2-2; d_call: -; v_call: TRBV20-1; cdr3_aa: CSASWAGTGELFF; cdr3_nt: TGCAGTGCCAGTTGGGCAGGGACCGGGGAGCTGTTTTTT
clone_size: many; j_call: TRBJ1-5; d_call: -; v_call: TRBV10-3; cdr3_aa: CAISPQGGDQPQHF; cdr3_nt: TGTGCCATCAGTCCACAGGGTGGGGATCAGCCCCAGCATTTT
clone_size: many; j_call: TRBJ1-4; d_call: -; v_call: TRBV7-6; cdr3_aa: CASSLAGTATNEKLFF; cdr3_nt: TGTGCCAGCAGCTTAGCCGGAACGGCAACTAATGAAAAACTGTTTTTT
clone_size: many; j_call: TRBJ2-2; d_call: -; v_call: TRBV7-6; cdr3_aa: CASRTANTGELFF; cdr3_nt: TGTGCCAGCAGGACGGCGAACACCGGGGAGCTGTTTTTT
clone_size: -; j_call: TRBJ2-2; d_call: -; v_call: TRBV10-3; cdr3_aa: CAISEGQRRNTGELFF; cdr3_nt: TGTGCCATCAGTGAAGGACAGAGAAGGAACACCGGGGAGCTGTTTTTT
clone_size: many; j_call: TRBJ1-1; d_call: -; v_call: TRBV7-3; cdr3_aa: CASSLTGSTEAFF; cdr3_nt: TGTGCCAGCAGCTTAACAGGGTCGACTGAAGCTTTCTTT
clone_size: many; j_call: TRBJ2-1; d_call: -; v_call: TRBV19; cdr3_aa: CASSRQRNIYNEQFF; cdr3_nt: TGTGCCAGTAGTAGACAGCGGAACATTTACAATGAGCAGTTCTTC
clone_size: few; j_call: TRBJ1-1; d_call: -; v_call: TRBV7-9; cdr3_aa: CASSLVTGYEAFF; cdr3_nt: TGTGCCAGCAGCTTAGTCACAGGATATGAAGCTTTCTTT